This TCR beta chain was sequenced during a study of breast tumors, draining lymph nodes, adjacent tissues. Each CDR3 protein is one row after TCRdb ran MiXCR on the multiplex PCR reads. The data show over 10,000 distinct CDR3 sequences, around 70% seen once. With 2 bases removed from V and 7 bases from J, the gap between germline ends came to 12 bases. The CDR3 contains 13 residues. Whole-study findings and limits: Luminal-like breast cancer showed significantly higher tumor–nontumor repertoire similarity than basal-like. Tumor TCR diversity was below lymph nodes but above nontumor tissue. Findings are consistent with lymph node origin and intratumoral expansion of most tumor T cells. That most tumor T cells come from lymph nodes remained unproven.

As concerns this clonotype: The antigen is not known.

This clonotype was obtained from a female donor with breast cancer. Some clones in this sample may be carry-over from other donors' samples. The genes are TRBV12-3 or TRBV12-4 and TRBJ2-7; TRBD2 is a possible D gene (5 bases). The sequenced sample was tumor-adjacent breast tissue. The CDR3 loop is CASSLKVRGEQYF. DNA of the CDR3: TGTGCCAGCAGTTTAAAGGTCAGAGGGGAGCAGTACTTC.